This T cell receptor beta chain came from a study of shared clonotypes between healthy human individuals. As originally analysed: Junction-only sequences produced by ImmunoSEQ had no quality scores, so filtering differed. Clones were sequenced by immunoSEQ multiplex PCR, and TCRdb holds only the in-frame ones, with some missing. The V and J calls and clone size were taken over from that table, and D and trimming were inferred from the DNA. The data show about 2 million clones, with approximately 95% seen just once and approximately 1.2% held by the top ten. General study points: Only blood underwent sampling, and tissue repertoires likely differ. Clonotypes that were shared across a handful of donors made up around 5% of naive CD4 clonotypes.

The CDR3 is 13 residues long. CDR1 is MGHRA, CDR2 YSYEKL, per germline. The germline V and J ends were trimmed by 0 bases and 8 bases, with 5 bases remaining between them. As for this clone: Its antigen is currently unknown.

CD45RO-negative, CCR7-selected cells formed the naive CD8 fraction, which excluded terminally differentiated effector memory CD45RA+ cells. The chain uses TRBV4-1 and TRBJ1-6; D not resolved. The receptor's source is a man between 18 and 29 years old in good health. Material for sequencing was naive CD8+ T cells sorted from blood. The CDR3 DNA reads TGCGCCAGCAGCCAAGACCGGGATTCACCCCTCCACTTT. Translated, it gives CASSQDRDSPLHF.